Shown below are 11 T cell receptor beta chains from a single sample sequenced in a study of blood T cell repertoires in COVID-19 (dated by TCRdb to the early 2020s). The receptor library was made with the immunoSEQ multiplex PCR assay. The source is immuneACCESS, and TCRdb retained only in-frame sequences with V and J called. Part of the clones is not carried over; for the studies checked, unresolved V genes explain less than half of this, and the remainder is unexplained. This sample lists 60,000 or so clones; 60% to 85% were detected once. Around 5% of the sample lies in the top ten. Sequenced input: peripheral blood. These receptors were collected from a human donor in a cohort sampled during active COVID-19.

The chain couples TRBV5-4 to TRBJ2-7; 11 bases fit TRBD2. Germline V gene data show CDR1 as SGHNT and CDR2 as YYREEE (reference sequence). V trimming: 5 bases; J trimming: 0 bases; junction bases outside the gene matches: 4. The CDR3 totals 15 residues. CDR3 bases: TGTGCCAGCAGTACCGGGACTAGCGGCTCCTACGAGCAGTACTTC. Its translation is CASSTGTSGSYEQYF.

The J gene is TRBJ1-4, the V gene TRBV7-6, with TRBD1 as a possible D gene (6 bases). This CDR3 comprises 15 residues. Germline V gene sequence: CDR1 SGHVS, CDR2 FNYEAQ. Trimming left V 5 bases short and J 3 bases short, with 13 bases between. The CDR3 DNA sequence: TGTGCCAGCAGCCTTTCGACAGGTCCTAATGAAAAACTGTTTTTT. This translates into CASSLSTGPNEKLFF.

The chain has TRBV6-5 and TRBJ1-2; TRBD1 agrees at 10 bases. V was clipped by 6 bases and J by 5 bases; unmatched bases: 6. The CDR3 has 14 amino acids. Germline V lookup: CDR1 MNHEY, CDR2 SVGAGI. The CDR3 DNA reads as TGTGCCAGCAGAGGGGACAGGGGCCCGTATGGCTACACCTTC. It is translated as CASRGDRGPYGYTF.

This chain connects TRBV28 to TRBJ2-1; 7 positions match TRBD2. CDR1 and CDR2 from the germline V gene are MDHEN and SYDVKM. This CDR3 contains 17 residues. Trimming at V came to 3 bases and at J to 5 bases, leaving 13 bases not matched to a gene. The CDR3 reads CASSFQLKGGPNNEQFF. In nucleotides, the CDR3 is TGTGCCAGCAGTTTTCAACTAAAGGGAGGGCCTAACAATGAGCAGTTCTTC.

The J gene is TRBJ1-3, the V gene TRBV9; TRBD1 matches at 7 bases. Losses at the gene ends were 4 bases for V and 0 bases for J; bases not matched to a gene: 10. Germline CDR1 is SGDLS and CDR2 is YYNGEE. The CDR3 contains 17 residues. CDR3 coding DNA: TGTGCCAGCAGCCCCCACCCGACAGGGAACTCTGGAAACACCATATATTTT. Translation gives CASSPHPTGNSGNTIYF.

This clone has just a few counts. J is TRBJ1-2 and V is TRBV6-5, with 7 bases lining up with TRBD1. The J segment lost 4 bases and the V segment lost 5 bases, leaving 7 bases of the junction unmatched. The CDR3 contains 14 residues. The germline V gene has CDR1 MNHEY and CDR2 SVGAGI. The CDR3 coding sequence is TGTGCCAGCAGTACCACAGGGGCGGTCTATGGCTACACCTTC. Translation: CASSTTGAVYGYTF.

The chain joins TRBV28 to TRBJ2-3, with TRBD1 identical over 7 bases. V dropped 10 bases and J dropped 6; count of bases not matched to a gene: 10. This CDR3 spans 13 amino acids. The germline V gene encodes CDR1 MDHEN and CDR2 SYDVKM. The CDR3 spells CAIPGGAGDTQYF. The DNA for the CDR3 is TGTGCCATCCCAGGGGGTGCCGGGGATACGCAGTATTTT.

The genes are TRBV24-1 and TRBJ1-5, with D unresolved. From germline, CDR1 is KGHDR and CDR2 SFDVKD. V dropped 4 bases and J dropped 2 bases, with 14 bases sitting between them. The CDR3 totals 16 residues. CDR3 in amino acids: CATSDPTSGGNQPQHF. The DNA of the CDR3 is TGTGCCACCAGTGACCCGACCTCGGGAGGCAATCAGCCCCAGCATTTT.

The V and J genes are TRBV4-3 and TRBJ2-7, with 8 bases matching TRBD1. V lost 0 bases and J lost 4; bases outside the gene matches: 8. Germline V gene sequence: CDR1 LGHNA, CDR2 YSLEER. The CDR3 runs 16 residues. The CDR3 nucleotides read TGCGCCAGCAGCCAAGATGCAGGGGGCGGGTGGTACGAGCAGTACTTC. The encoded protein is CASSQDAGGGWYEQYF.

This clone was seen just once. This chain's CDR3 is CASSQGTGDTYEQYF. CDR3 DNA sequence: TGCGCCAGCAGCCAAGGGACAGGGGACACCTACGAGCAGTACTTC. The genes are TRBV4-1 and TRBJ2-7, with TRBD1 identical over 9 bases. The ends lost 1 base at V and 2 bases at J; junction bases unmatched: 3. The CDR3 has 15 residues. The germline V gene has CDR1 MGHRA and CDR2 YSYEKL.

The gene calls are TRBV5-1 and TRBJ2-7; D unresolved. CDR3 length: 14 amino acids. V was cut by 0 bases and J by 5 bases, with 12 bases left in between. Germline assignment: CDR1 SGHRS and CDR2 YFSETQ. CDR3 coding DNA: TGCGCCAGCAGCTTGGTCGGAGCCGCCCACGAGCAGTACTTC. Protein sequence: CASSLVGAAHEQYF.